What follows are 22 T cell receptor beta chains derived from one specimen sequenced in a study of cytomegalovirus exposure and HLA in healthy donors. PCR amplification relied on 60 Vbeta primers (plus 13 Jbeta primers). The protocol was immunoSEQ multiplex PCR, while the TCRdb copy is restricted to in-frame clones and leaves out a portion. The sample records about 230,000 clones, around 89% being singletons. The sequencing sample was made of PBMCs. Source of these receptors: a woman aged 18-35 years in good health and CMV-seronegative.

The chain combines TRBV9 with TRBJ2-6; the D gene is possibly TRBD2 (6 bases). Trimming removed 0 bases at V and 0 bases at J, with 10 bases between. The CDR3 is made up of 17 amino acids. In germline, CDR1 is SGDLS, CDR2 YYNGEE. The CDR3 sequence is CASSVGHGSSGANVLTF. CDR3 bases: TGTGCCAGCAGCGTAGGACACGGGAGCTCTGGGGCCAACGTCCTGACTTTC.

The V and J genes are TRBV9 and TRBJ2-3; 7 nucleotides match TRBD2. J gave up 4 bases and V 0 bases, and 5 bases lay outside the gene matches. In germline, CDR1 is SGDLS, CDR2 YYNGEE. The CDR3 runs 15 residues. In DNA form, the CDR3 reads TGTGCCAGCAGCGTAGCTGCGGGAGTCCCAGATACGCAGTATTTT. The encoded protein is CASSVAAGVPDTQYF. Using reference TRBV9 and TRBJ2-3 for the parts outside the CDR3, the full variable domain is DSGVTQTPKHLITATGQRVTLRCSPRSGDLSVYWYQQSLDQGLQFLIQYYNGEERAKGNILERFSAQQFPDLHSELNLSSLELGDSALYFCASSVAAGVPDTQYFGPGTRLTVL.

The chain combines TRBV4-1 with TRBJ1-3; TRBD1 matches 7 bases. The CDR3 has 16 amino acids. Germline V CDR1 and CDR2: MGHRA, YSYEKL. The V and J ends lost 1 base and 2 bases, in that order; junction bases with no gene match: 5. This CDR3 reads CASSQGRQGTGNTIYF. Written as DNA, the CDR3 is TGCGCCAGCAGCCAAGGGAGACAGGGAACTGGAAACACCATATATTTT.

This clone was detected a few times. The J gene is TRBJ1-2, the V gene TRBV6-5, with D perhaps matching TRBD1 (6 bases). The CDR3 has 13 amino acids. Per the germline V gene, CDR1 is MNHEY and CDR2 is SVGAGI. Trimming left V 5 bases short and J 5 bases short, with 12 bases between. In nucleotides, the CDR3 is TGTGCCAGCAGTGGTACAGGGTTGTATGGCTACACCTTC. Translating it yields CASSGTGLYGYTF.

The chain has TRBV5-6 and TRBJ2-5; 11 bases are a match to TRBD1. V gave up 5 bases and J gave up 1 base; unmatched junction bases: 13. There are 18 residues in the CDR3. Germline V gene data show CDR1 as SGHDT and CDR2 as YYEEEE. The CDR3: CASSYGQGASTFQETQYF. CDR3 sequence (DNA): TGTGCCAGCAGTTATGGACAGGGGGCCTCAACCTTCCAAGAGACCCAGTACTTC.

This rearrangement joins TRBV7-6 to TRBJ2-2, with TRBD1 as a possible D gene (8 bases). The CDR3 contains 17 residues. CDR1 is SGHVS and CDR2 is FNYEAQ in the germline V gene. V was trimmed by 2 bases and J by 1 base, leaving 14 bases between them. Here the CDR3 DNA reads TGTGCCAGCAGCTTAACCTACAGGGGGGGGAACACCGGGGAGCTGTTTTTT. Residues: CASSLTYRGGNTGELFF.

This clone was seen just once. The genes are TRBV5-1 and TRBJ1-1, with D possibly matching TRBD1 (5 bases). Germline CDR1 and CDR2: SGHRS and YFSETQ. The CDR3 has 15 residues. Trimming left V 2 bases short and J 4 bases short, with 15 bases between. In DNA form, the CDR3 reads TGCGCCAGCAGCTTAAGTCTCGGAAGGGGCACTGAAGCTTTCTTT. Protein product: CASSLSLGRGTEAFF.

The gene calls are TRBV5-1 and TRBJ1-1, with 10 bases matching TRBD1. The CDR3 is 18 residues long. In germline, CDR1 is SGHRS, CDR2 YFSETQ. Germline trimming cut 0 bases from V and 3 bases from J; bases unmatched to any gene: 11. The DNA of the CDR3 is TGCGCCAGCAGCTTGGTCGGGACAGGGGCGCCTGAGGACACTGAAGCTTTCTTT. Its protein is CASSLVGTGAPEDTEAFF.

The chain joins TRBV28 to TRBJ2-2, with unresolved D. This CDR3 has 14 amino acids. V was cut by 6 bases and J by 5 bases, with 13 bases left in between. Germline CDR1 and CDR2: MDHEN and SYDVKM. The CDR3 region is CASRPSRHTGELFF. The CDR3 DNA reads TGTGCCAGCAGACCTTCCAGACATACCGGGGAGCTGTTTTTT.

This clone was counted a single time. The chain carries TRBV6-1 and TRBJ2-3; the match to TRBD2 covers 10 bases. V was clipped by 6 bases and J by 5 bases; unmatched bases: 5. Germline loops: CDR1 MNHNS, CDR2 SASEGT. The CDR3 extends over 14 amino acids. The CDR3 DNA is TGTGCCAGCAGCCTAGCGGGAGCCGGAGATACGCAGTATTTT. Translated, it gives CASSLAGAGDTQYF.

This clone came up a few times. The DNA for the CDR3 is TGCGCCAGCAGCTTGGTACAGGGGGCGCGCAATGAGCAGTTCTTC. It yields the protein CASSLVQGARNEQFF. V and J are TRBV5-1 and TRBJ2-1, with 9 nucleotides matching TRBD1. J was trimmed by 6 bases and V by 0 bases; bases with no gene match: 4. Looked up from germline, CDR1 is SGHRS and CDR2 is YFSETQ. This CDR3 has 15 residues. Drawing the rest from reference TRBV5-1 and TRBJ2-1, the complete variable domain is KAGVTQTPRYLIKTRGQQVTLSCSPISGHRSVSWYQQTPGQGLQFLFEYFSETQRNKGNFPGRFSGRQFSNSRSEMNVSTLELGDSALYLCASSLVQGARNEQFFGPGTRLTVL.

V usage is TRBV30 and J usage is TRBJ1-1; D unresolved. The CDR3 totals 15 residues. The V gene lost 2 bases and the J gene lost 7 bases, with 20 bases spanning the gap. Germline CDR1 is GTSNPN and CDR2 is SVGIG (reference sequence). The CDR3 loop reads CAWSIPWARESEAFF. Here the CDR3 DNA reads TGTGCCTGGAGTATACCCTGGGCCCGAGAGAGTGAAGCTTTCTTT.

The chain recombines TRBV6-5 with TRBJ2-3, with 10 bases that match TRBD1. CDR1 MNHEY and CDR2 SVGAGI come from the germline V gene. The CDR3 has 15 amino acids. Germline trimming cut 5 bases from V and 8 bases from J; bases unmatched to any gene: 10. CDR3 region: CASSIEVGTGVTQYF. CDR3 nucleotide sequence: TGTGCCAGCAGTATTGAGGTGGGGACAGGGGTTACGCAGTATTTT.

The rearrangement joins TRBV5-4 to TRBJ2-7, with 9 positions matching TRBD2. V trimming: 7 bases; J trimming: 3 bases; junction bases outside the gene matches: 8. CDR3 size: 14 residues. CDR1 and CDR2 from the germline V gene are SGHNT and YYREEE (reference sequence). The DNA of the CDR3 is TGTGCCAGCGGGCGGGAGGGCCTTCTCTACGAGCAGTACTTC. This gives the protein CASGREGLLYEQYF.

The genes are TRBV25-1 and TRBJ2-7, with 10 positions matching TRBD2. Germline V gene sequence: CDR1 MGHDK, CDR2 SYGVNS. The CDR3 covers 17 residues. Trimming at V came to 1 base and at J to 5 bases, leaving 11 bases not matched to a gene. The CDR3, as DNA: TGTGCCAGCAGTGAATTTATAGCGGGAGGCCACAATGACGAGCAGTACTTC. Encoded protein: CASSEFIAGGHNDEQYF.

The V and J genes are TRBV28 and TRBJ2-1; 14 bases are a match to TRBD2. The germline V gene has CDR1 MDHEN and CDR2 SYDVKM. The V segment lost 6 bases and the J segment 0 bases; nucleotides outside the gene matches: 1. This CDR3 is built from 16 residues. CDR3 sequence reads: CASRGTSGSSYNEQFF. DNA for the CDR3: TGTGCCAGCAGGGGGACTAGCGGGAGCTCCTACAATGAGCAGTTCTTC.

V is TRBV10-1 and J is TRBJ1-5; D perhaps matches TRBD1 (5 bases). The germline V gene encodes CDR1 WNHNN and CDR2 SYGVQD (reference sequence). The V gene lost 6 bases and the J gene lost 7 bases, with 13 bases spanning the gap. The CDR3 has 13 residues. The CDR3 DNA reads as TGCGCCAGCAGCCAGGGAGGGAACCAGCCCCAGCATTTT. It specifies CASSQGGNQPQHF.

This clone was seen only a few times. For the CDR3, the DNA is TGTGCCAGCAGCTCTTCTCCGTTGAACACCGGGGAGCTGTTTTTT. Protein: CASSSSPLNTGELFF. The chain uses TRBV5-6 and TRBJ2-2; D not resolved. The CDR3 consists of 15 residues. V lost 3 bases and J 1 base, leaving 10 bases between the germline ends. Germline V gene data show CDR1 as SGHDT and CDR2 as YYEEEE.

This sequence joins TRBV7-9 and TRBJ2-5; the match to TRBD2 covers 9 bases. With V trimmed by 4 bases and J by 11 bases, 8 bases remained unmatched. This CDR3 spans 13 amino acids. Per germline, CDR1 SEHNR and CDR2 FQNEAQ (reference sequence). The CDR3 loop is CASSSSGGPSQYF. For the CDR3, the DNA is TGTGCCAGCAGCTCGAGCGGGGGGCCCAGTCAGTACTTC. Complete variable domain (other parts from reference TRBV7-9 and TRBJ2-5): DTGVSQNPRHKITKRGQNVTFRCDPISEHNRLYWYRQTLGQGPEFLTYFQNEAQLEKSRLLSDRFSAERPKGSFSTLEIQRTEQGDSAMYLCASSSSGGPSQYFGPGTRLLVL.

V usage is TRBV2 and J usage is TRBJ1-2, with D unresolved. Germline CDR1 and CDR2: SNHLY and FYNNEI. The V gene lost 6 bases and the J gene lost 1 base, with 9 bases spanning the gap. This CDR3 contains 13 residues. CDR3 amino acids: CASRVDNNYGYTF. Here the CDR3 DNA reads TGTGCCAGCAGGGTCGACAATAACTATGGCTACACCTTC. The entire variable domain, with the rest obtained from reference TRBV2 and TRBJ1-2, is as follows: EPEVTQTPSHQVTQMGQEVILRCVPISNHLYFYWYRQILGQKVEFLVSFYNNEISEKSEIFDDQFSVERPDGSNFTLKIRSTKLEDSAMYFCASRVDNNYGYTFGSGTRLTVV.

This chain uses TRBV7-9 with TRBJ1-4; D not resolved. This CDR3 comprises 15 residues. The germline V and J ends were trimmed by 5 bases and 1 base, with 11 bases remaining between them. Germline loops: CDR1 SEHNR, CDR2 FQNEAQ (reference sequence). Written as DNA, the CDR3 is TGTGCCAGCAGCCAAATATTACAAACTAATGAAAAACTGTTTTTT. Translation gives CASSQILQTNEKLFF.

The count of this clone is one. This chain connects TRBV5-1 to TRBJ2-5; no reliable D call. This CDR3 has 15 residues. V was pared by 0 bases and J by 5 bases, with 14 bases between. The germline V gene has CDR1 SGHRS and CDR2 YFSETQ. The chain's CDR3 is CASSLAPRLLETQYF. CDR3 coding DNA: TGCGCCAGCAGCTTGGCCCCCCGACTGCTGGAGACCCAGTACTTC. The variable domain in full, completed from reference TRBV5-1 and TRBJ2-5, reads KAGVTQTPRYLIKTRGQQVTLSCSPISGHRSVSWYQQTPGQGLQFLFEYFSETQRNKGNFPGRFSGRQFSNSRSEMNVSTLELGDSALYLCASSLAPRLLETQYFGPGTRLLVL.